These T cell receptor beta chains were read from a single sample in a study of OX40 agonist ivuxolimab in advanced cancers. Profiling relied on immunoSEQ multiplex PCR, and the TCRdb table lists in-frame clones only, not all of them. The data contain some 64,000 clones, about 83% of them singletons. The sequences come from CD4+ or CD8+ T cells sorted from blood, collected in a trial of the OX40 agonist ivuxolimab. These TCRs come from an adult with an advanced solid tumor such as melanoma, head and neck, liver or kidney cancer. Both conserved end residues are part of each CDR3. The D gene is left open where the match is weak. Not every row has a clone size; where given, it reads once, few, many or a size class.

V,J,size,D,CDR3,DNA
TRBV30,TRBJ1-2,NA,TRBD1,CAWSSSRRGRAGYGYTF,TGTGCCTGGAGTTCTAGCAGGAGGGGGCGAGCGGGGTATGGCTACACCTTC
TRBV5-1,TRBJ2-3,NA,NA,CASSFSGSTDTQYF,TGCGCCAGCAGCTTTTCCGGATCCACAGATACGCAGTATTTT
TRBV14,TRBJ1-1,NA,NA,CASSRQHLNTEAFF,TGTGCCAGCAGCCGACAGCACCTGAACACTGAAGCTTTCTTT
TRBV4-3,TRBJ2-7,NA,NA,CASSQVPQSSYEQYF,TGCGCCAGCAGCCAAGTACCACAGAGCTCCTACGAGCAGTACTTC
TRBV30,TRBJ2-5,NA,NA,CAWSSHGRGKETQYF,TGTGCCTGGAGTTCCCATGGACGGGGAAAAGAGACCCAGTACTTC
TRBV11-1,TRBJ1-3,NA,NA,CASSPRTAYSGNTIYF,TGTGCCAGCAGCCCCAGGACAGCCTACTCTGGAAACACCATATATTTT
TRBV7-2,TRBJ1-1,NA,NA,CASSLLGTPSTEAFF,TGTGCCAGCAGCTTATTGGGGACTCCCAGTACTGAAGCTTTCTTT
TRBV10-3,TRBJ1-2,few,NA,CAISEYRDYGYTF,TGTGCCATCAGTGAATACAGGGACTATGGCTACACCTTC
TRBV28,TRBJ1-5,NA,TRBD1,CASSSPTGGLQPQHF,TGTGCCAGCAGTTCCCCTACAGGGGGACTTCAGCCCCAGCATTTT
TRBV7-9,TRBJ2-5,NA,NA,CASSLAVLQETQYF,TGTGCCAGCAGCTTAGCTGTCCTCCAAGAGACCCAGTACTTC
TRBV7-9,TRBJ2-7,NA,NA,CASSLKGSEQYF,TGTGCCAGCAGCTTAAAGGGTTCCGAGCAGTACTTC
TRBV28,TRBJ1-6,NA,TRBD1,CASSLWDRGSPTPHSPLHF,TGTGCCAGCAGTTTATGGGACAGGGGGTCACCGACTCCCCATTCACCCCTCCACTTT
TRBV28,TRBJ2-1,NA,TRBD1,CASSSSGTAYNEQFF,TGTGCCAGCAGTTCCTCCGGGACAGCCTACAATGAGCAGTTCTTC
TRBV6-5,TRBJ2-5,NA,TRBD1,CASRKTGLGTQYF,TGTGCCAGCAGAAAGACAGGGTTGGGGACCCAGTACTTC
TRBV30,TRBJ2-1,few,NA,CAWKLTEYNEQFF,TGTGCCTGGAAACTGACGGAATACAATGAGCAGTTCTTC
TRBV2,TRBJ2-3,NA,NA,CASSARASYTDTQYF,TGTGCCAGCTCGGCCAGGGCATCCTACACAGATACGCAGTATTTT
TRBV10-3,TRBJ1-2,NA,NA,CAISAIRQQASYGYTF,TGTGCCATCAGTGCCATAAGACAGCAAGCAAGCTATGGCTACACCTTC
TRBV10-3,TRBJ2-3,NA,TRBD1,CAISGGTGVGTDTQYF,TGTGCCATCAGTGGAGGGACAGGGGTAGGCACAGATACGCAGTATTTT
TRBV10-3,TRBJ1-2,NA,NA,CAISAWDGSNYGYTF,TGTGCCATCAGTGCTTGGGACGGGTCTAACTATGGCTACACCTTC
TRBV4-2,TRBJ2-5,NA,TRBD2,CASSLSTSGRQETQYF,TGTGCCAGCAGCCTGTCGACTAGCGGGAGACAAGAGACCCAGTACTTC
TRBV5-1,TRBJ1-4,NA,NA,CASSKEIAATNEKLFF,TGCGCCAGCAGCAAGGAGATAGCTGCAACTAATGAAAAACTGTTTTTT
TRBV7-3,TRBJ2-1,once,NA,CASSSLSRDNEQFF,TGTGCCAGCAGCTCCCTTTCTAGGGACAATGAGCAGTTCTTC
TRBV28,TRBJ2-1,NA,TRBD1,CASSSTGGGARNEQFF,TGTGCCAGCAGTTCGACAGGGGGCGGTGCGAGGAATGAGCAGTTCTTC
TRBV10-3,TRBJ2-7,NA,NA,CAISESVGESSEQYF,TGTGCCATCAGTGAGTCTGTGGGGGAATCGTCCGAGCAGTACTTC
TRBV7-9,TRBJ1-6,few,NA,CASSLTLSSYNSPLHF,TGTGCCAGCAGCTTAACTCTTTCCTCCTATAATTCACCCCTCCACTTT
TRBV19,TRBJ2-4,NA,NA,CASSVGQGRGINIQYF,TGTGCCAGTAGTGTGGGACAAGGTAGGGGAATAAACATTCAGTACTTC
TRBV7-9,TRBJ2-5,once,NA,CASSHWGQQETQYF,TGTGCCAGCAGCCATTGGGGCCAACAAGAGACCCAGTACTTC
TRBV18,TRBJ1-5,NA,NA,CASSPDRNQPQHF,TGTGCCAGCTCACCGGACCGTAATCAGCCCCAGCATTTT
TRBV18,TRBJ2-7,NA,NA,CASSQYSGSRRAEYF,TGTGCCAGCTCTCAATATTCAGGGTCTCGGCGTGCAGAGTACTTC
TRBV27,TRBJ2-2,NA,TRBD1,CASGQGAGTGELFF,TGTGCCAGCGGACAGGGGGCGGGCACCGGGGAGCTGTTTTTT
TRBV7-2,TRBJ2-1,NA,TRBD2,CASSLGTSGRRKGNEQFF,TGTGCCAGCAGCTTGGGGACTAGCGGGAGGAGGAAGGGAAATGAGCAGTTCTTC
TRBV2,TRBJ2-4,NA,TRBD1,CASKGDSPNIQYF,TGTGCCAGCAAAGGGGACAGCCCTAACATTCAGTACTTC
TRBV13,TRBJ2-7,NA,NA,CASSPLMGADEQYF,TGTGCCAGCAGCCCACTGATGGGGGCGGACGAGCAGTACTTC
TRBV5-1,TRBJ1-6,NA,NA,CASSLVPLDSPLHF,TGCGCCAGCAGCTTAGTACCGCTCGATTCACCCCTCCACTTT
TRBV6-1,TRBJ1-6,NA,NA,CASRRLMNSPLHF,TGTGCCAGCAGGAGACTTATGAATTCACCCCTCCACTTT
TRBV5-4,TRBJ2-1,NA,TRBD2,CASSSRTSGSYNEQFF,TGTGCCAGCAGCTCTCGGACTAGCGGCTCCTACAATGAGCAGTTCTTC
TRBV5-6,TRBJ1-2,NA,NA,CASNFGRGVYGYTF,TGTGCCAGCAACTTCGGGCGGGGTGTCTATGGCTACACCTTC
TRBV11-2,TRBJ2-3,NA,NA,CASSLLGGGGFGDTQYF,TGTGCCAGCAGCTTACTCGGAGGGGGGGGTTTTGGAGATACGCAGTATTTT
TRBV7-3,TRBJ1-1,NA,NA,CASSQDGNTEAFF,TGTGCCAGCAGCCAGGACGGGAACACTGAAGCTTTCTTT
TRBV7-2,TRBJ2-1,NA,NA,CASSLGPRRNEFF,TGTGCCAGCAGCTTAGGCCCGAGAAGGAATGAGTTCTTC